This T cell receptor beta chain was obtained from a study of T cell responses to AZD1222 COVID-19 vaccine. Trimming pared 0 bases from V and 0 bases from J, leaving 17 bases between. Germline values: CDR1 SGHAT, CDR2 FQNNGV. This CDR3 is built from 19 residues. This table comes from immunoSEQ multiplex PCR, and its TCRdb copy is limited to in-frame clones, with some not included. This table has about 60,000 clones, 85% to 95% appearing once. This clone was counted a single time. The sequence derives from an adult who received the MenACWY meningococcal vaccine as a control. The V gene is TRBV11-2, the J gene TRBJ1-4; D possibly corresponds to TRBD1 (5 bases). Sequences were derived from peripheral blood, sampled 28 days after the second dose of the MenACWY control vaccine. The CDR3 DNA sequence: TGTGCCAGCAGCTTAGATCTAGTGGGGACGGGTGCAACTAATGAAAAACTGTTTTTT. This encodes CASSLDLVGTGATNEKLFF.